This T cell receptor (beta chain) is drawn from a study of blood T cells in healthy people across ages. There are 12 residues in the CDR3. V lost 6 bases and J lost 2, with 10 bases in between. CDR1 is DFQATT, CDR2 SNEGSKA, per germline (reference sequence). For the second PCR, which ran for about 7 to 11 cycles, a sample-barcoded 5' primer and a J-beta primer mix were used. In TCRdb, the 5' RACE reads were re-called with MiXCR into one record per CDR3 protein. There are 1.6 million or so distinct CDR3 sequences in the sample; 34% occur only once, and roughly 12% lies in the top ten. This clonotype was counted many times.

Sequencing was done on a sample of blood. J is TRBJ2-5 and V is TRBV20-1, with D possibly being TRBD2 (5 bases). This receptor was obtained from a woman in her 30s in good health. CDR3 bases: TGCAGTGCCAGGAGGCAGCAAGAGACCCAGTACTTC. Protein product: CSARRQQETQYF.